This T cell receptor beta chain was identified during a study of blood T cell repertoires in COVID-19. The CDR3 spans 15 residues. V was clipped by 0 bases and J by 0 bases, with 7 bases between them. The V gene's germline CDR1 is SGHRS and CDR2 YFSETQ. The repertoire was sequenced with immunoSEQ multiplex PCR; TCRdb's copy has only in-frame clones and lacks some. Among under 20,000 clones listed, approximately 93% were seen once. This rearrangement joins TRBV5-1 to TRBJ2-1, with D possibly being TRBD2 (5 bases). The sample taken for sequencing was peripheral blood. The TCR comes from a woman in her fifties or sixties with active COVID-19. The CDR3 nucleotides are TGCGCCAGCAGCTTGGGAGGGATCTCCTACAATGAGCAGTTCTTC. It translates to CASSLGGISYNEQFF.